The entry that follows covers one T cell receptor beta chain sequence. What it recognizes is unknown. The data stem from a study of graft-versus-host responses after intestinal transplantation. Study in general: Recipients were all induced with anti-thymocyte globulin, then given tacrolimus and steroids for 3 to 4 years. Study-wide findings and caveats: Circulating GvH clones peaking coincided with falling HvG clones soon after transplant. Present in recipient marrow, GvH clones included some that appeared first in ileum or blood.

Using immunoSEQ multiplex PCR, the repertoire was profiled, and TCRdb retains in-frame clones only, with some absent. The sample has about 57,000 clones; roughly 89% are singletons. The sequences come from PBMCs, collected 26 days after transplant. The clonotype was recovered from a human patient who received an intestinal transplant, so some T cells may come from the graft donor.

This chain's CDR3 is CASSPPTDTQYF. In nucleotides, the CDR3 is TGTGCCAGCAGCCCCCCGACAGATACGCAGTATTTT. The chain couples TRBV7-2 to TRBJ2-3, with D unclear. This CDR3 is built from 12 residues. The V and J ends lost 5 bases and 3 bases respectively, with 6 bases between them. Germline V gene data show CDR1 as SGHTA and CDR2 as FQGNSA.